This T cell receptor (beta chain) was sequenced during a study of blood T cell repertoires in COVID-19. This clone was seen just once. Data came from immunoSEQ multiplex PCR; TCRdb stores just in-frame clones and leaves some out. This table holds roughly 100,000 clones, around 90% found once. Germline V gives CDR1 MGHRA, CDR2 YSYEKL. The CDR3 runs to 16 residues. Trimming removed 4 bases from V and 0 bases from J; junction bases left unmatched: 9. Sequencing was carried out using peripheral blood. The chain combines TRBV4-1 with TRBJ2-7; 7 positions match TRBD1. This sequence originates from a man aged 45-65 years with active or convalescent COVID-19. For the CDR3, the DNA is TGCGCCAGCAGCCCCATCGGACAGGCCAGCTCCTACGAGCAGTACTTC. Translating gives CASSPIGQASSYEQYF.